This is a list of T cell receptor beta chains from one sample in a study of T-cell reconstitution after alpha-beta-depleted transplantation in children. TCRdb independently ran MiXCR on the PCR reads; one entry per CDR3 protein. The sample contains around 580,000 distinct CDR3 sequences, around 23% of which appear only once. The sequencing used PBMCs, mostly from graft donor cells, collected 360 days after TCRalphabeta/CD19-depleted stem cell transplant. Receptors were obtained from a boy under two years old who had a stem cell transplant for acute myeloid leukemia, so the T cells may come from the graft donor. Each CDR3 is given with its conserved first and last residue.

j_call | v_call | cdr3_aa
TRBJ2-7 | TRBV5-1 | CASSQGQGVTEQYF
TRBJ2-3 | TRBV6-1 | CAKSSLQVILTDTQYF
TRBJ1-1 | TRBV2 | CASSFRGRGSEAFF
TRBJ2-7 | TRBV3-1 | CASSPIWRGRRQYF
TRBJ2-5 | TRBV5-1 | CASSLVDPGTETQYF
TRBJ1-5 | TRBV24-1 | CATSDRTGRQPQHF
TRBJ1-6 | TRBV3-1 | CASSQVQGDSPLHF
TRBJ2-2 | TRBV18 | CASSPPYGYTGELFF
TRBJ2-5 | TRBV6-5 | CASSLAGAQETQYF
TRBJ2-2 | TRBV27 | CASSPTYTGELFF
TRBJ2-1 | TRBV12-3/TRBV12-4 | CASRDGLAGPSYIEQFF
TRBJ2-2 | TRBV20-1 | CSASSGRTNTGELFF
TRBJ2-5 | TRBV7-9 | CASSLVGEPETQYF
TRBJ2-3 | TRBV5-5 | CASSHPPPTDTQYF
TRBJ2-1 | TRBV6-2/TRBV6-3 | CASSYLQAPYNEQFF
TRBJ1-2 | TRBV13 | CASSPPQEANYGYTF
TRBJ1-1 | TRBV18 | CASSPNPDRDTEAFF
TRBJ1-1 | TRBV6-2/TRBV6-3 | CASSSPPRQGGTEAFF
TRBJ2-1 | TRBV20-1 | CSARGGLGMNEQFF
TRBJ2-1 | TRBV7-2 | CASSYRGVGSYNEQFF
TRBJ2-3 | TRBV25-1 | CASSHRGRYTDTQYF
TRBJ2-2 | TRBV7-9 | CASSFWSNDTGELFF
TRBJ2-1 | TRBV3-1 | CASSARTEPGHEQFF
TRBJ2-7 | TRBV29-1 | CSVDRVGTTTYEQYF
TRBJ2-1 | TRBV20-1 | CSAGTRDNEQFF
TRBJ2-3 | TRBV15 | CATSTLLTDTQYF
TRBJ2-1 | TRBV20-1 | CSAISPYRDPYNEQFF
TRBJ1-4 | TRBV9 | CASSVDRDSEKLFF
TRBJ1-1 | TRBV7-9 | CASSLGTGSDHTEAFF
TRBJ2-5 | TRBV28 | CASLNRGQETQYF
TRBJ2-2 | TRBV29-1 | CSVGAIPNTGELFF
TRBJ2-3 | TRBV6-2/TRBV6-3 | CASSYGALLAGAVVDTDTQYF
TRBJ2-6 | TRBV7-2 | CASSLAGGNSGANVLTF
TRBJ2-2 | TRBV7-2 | CASSLAARTNTGELFF
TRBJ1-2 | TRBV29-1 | CSAWTGTNYGYTF
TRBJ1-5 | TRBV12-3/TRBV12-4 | CASSLATGIRRHDGNQPQHF
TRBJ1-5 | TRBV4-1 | CASSHTGPYSNQPQHF
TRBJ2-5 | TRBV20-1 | CSASMTSTTQYF
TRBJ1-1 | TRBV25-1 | CASLQGLNTEAFF
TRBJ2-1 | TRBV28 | CASRVAGGAINEQFF
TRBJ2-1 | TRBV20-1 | CSARLLAGGPPLYNEQFF
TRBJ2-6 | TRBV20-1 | CSATPGVSGANVLTF
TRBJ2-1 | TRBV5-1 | CASSLGGEQFF
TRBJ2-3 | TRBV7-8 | CASSSDPTDTQYF
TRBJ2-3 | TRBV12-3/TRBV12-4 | CASSFLRARIASTDTQYF
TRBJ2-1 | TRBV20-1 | CSARDWGGQGNEQFF
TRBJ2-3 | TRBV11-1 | CASSLGGRSGTSTDTQYF
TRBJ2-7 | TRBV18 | CASSPPGDRGGDEQYF
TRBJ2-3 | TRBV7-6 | CASSLSSGGESDTQYF
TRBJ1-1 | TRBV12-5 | CASGFLTGGDTEAFF
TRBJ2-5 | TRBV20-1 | CSGEGLAGIKTQYF
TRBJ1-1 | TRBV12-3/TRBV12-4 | CASSLEELNTEAFF
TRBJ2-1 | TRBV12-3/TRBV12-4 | CASTLAGSSYNEQFF
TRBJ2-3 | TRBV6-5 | CASSYSRAKGTDTQYF
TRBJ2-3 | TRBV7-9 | CASTMGGTGASAQYF